This record covers a single TCR beta chain. The target antigen is unknown. The CDR3 runs 13 residues. Germline V CDR1 and CDR2: DFQATT, SNEGSKA (reference sequence). These data belong to a study of T cells expressing NK-cell markers. On the study more broadly: Eight donors were sequenced, seven testing HCMV-seropositive and one testing seronegative. Notes on the study in general: A range of about 1.0-8% of CD8+ T cells consisted of dominant NKG2C+ clonotypes in several donors. The CD3+CD56-NKG2C+ fraction of a handful of donors was likewise dominated by these clonotypes.

Synthesis of TCR beta cDNA relied on 5'RACE template switching carrying UMIs. With the 5' RACE reads reprocessed, TCRdb shows one record per CDR3 protein and no DNA. This specimen shows about 460,000 distinct CDR3 sequences; the ten leading clones hold around 1.4%. Sequencing was carried out using blood T cells: a sorted CD56 or NKG2C T cell subset, CD4+ or CD8+ T cells, or bulk PBMC T cells (not recorded which). This receptor was obtained from a woman in her fifties or sixties in good health. This chain connects TRBV20-1 to TRBJ1-3. This CDR3 is CSGSQLTGNTIYF.